The rows below give T cell receptor beta chains drawn from one sample of a study of cytomegalovirus exposure and HLA in healthy donors. The assay was immunoSEQ multiplex PCR, and TCRdb's table has in-frame clones only and misses some. Of around 240,000 clones in the sample, 82% were seen once. Material: PBMCs. The receptors derive from a woman in her 40s in good health and CMV-seropositive. Both conserved end residues are part of each CDR3. A D gene is named only where the DNA matches it firmly. Size tells how often a clone was seen (once, few, many) or the class of an expanded clone, and some rows leave it out.

J,D,size,V,length,CDR3,DNA
TRBJ2-3,TRBD2,.,TRBV30,14,CAWSPASGADTQYF,TGTGCCTGGAGTCCGGCTAGCGGGGCAGATACGCAGTATTTT
TRBJ1-2,.,.,TRBV6-5,13,CASSYLGDYGYTF,TGTGCCAGCAGTTACTTGGGCGACTATGGCTACACCTTC
TRBJ2-2,TRBD2,.,TRBV29-1,14,CSVEYPKGGGELFF,TGCAGCGTTGAGTACCCCAAGGGAGGGGGGGAGCTGTTTTTT
TRBJ2-1,.,.,TRBV7-3,14,CASSKQGDANEQFF,TGTGCCAGCAGTAAACAGGGAGACGCCAATGAGCAGTTCTTC
TRBJ1-3,TRBD1,few,TRBV4-1,19,CASSQETGGWAPSGNTIYF,TGCGCCAGCAGCCAAGAGACAGGGGGCTGGGCTCCCTCTGGAAACACCATATATTTT
TRBJ2-7,TRBD1,.,TRBV4-1,16,CASSQSPGQGAYEQYF,TGCGCCAGCAGCCAATCACCGGGACAGGGGGCCTACGAGCAGTACTTC
TRBJ1-5,.,.,TRBV29-1,13,CSVLILGDQPQHF,TGCAGCGTCCTAATCCTCGGAGACCAGCCCCAGCATTTT
TRBJ1-2,TRBD1,.,TRBV7-2,12,CASWTGRWGYTF,TGTGCCAGTTGGACAGGACGATGGGGCTACACCTTC
TRBJ2-1,.,.,TRBV7-2,15,CASSLDRASYNEQFF,TGTGCCAGCAGCTTAGACAGGGCTTCCTACAATGAGCAGTTCTTC
TRBJ2-1,TRBD2,few,TRBV9,16,CASSQRLAGSYNEQFF,TGTGCCAGCAGCCAAAGACTAGCGGGATCCTACAATGAGCAGTTCTTC
TRBJ2-2,.,.,TRBV11-3,15,CASSPRRGLAGELFF,TGTGCCAGCAGCCCTCGGCGGGGCTTGGCCGGGGAGCTGTTTTTT
TRBJ2-7,.,.,TRBV10-3,14,CATTPQSANYEQYF,TGTGCCACCACCCCACAGTCGGCGAACTACGAGCAGTACTTC
TRBJ1-2,.,.,TRBV7-2,18,CASSLGGWPPSSNYGYTF,TGTGCCAGCAGCTTAGGCGGCTGGCCGCCAAGTTCGAACTATGGCTACACCTTC
TRBJ2-1,.,.,TRBV5-1,12,CASSQRTNEQFF,TGCGCCAGCAGCCAGCGCACCAATGAGCAGTTCTTC
TRBJ2-3,.,.,TRBV9,12,CASSVGADTQYF,TGTGCCAGCAGCGTCGGGGCAGATACGCAGTATTTT
TRBJ1-5,TRBD1,few,TRBV10-3,14,CAISESTGGKPQHF,TGTGCCATCAGTGAGTCGACAGGGGGCAAGCCCCAGCATTTT
TRBJ2-7,.,.,TRBV7-9,13,CSSSLGQSYEQYF,TGTTCCAGCAGCTTAGGACAGAGCTACGAGCAGTACTTC
TRBJ2-1,.,.,TRBV2,9,CASRGEQFF,TGTGCCTCCAGGGGTGAGCAGTTCTTC
TRBJ2-1,TRBD2,.,TRBV25-1,13,CASRIAGYNEQFF,TGTGCCAGCCGTATAGCGGGTTACAATGAGCAGTTCTTC
TRBJ2-1,TRBD1,.,TRBV7-6,20,CASSLGGRQGIPSSYNEQFF,TGTGCCAGCAGCTTAGGGGGCCGACAGGGCATCCCCAGCTCCTACAATGAGCAGTTCTTC
TRBJ2-1,TRBD2,.,TRBV11-2,16,CASRFPGLGIYNEQFF,TGTGCCAGCAGGTTTCCGGGACTAGGTATATACAATGAGCAGTTCTTC
TRBJ1-2,.,.,TRBV6-5,13,CASSRTEGSGYTF,TGTGCCAGCAGCCGGACCGAGGGAAGTGGCTACACCTTC
TRBJ1-6,TRBD1,once,TRBV2,14,CASKTGIGNSPLHF,TGTGCCAGCAAGACAGGGATTGGGAATTCACCCCTCCACTTT
TRBJ2-7,.,.,TRBV5-1,14,CASSLEGRRSEQYF,TGCGCCAGCAGCTTGGAAGGTAGGCGGAGCGAGCAGTACTTC
TRBJ1-2,.,.,TRBV4-1,15,CASRPDSWRYYGYTF,TGCGCCAGCCGACCGGATAGCTGGAGGTACTATGGCTACACCTTC
TRBJ1-1,.,.,TRBV5-1,13,CASSFRGYPEAFF,TGCGCCAGCAGCTTTCGGGGTTACCCTGAAGCTTTCTTT
TRBJ1-4,TRBD1,.,TRBV6-6,15,CASSPRTGGVEKLFF,TGTGCCAGCAGTCCCAGGACAGGGGGCGTTGAAAAACTGTTTTTT
TRBJ2-7,TRBD2,once,TRBV25-1,15,CASSELGGRTYEQYF,TGTGCCAGCAGTGAATTAGGCGGGAGGACCTACGAGCAGTACTTC
TRBJ1-5,.,.,TRBV2,14,CASSGSTVNQPQHF,TGTGCCAGCAGTGGTTCGACAGTCAATCAGCCCCAGCATTTT
TRBJ2-3,TRBD2,.,TRBV4-1,17,CASIQLGLAGGADTQYF,TGCGCCAGCATCCAATTGGGACTAGCGGGAGGTGCAGATACGCAGTATTTT
TRBJ1-1,.,.,TRBV7-6,15,CASSSSGRLLTEAFF,TGTGCCAGCAGCTCCTCGGGGAGACTTCTCACTGAAGCTTTCTTT
TRBJ2-5,.,.,TRBV9,16,CASSVGLAGPSGWQYF,TGTGCCAGCAGCGTAGGTTTGGCGGGACCCTCCGGTTGGCAGTACTTC
TRBJ1-3,TRBD1,.,TRBV4-2,17,CASSQEQGGNSGNTIYF,TGTGCCAGCAGCCAAGAGCAGGGGGGCAACTCTGGAAACACCATATATTTT
TRBJ2-3,TRBD2,.,TRBV19,16,CASSRQTSGMADTQYF,TGTGCCAGTAGTAGGCAGACTAGCGGGATGGCAGATACGCAGTATTTT
TRBJ2-3,.,.,TRBV7-6,16,CASSLGRAGGTDTQYF,TGTGCCAGCAGCTTAGGTAGAGCTGGGGGGACAGATACGCAGTATTTT
TRBJ1-4,.,.,TRBV18,16,CASSPPGPGVKEKLFF,TGTGCCAGCTCACCCCCCGGGCCAGGGGTGAAAGAAAAACTGTTTTTT
TRBJ2-2,.,.,TRBV5-4,16,CASSLEGQSYTGELFF,TGTGCCAGCAGCCTGGAGGGACAGTCCTACACCGGGGAGCTGTTTTTT
TRBJ2-4,.,.,TRBV9,15,CASSDPPGGKNIQYF,TGTGCCAGCAGCGACCCCCCCGGGGGAAAAAACATTCAGTACTTC
TRBJ1-4,.,few,TRBV4-1,19,CASSQDPFTGSATNEKLFF,TGCGCCAGCAGCCAAGACCCCTTTACAGGATCTGCAACTAATGAAAAACTGTTTTTT
TRBJ1-2,.,.,TRBV6-1,15,CASSEWGGAQRGYTF,TGTGCCAGCAGTGAATGGGGAGGGGCCCAGCGTGGCTACACCTTC
TRBJ2-3,TRBD2,.,TRBV5-1,16,CASSPRSGRGTDTQYF,TGCGCCAGCAGCCCTAGGAGCGGGAGAGGGACAGATACGCAGTATTTT
TRBJ1-1,.,.,TRBV11-2,15,CASSFQTGENTEAFF,TGTGCCAGCAGCTTTCAAACGGGGGAGAACACTGAAGCTTTCTTT
TRBJ1-2,TRBD1,few,TRBV30,15,CAWKYGGQGVEGYTF,TGTGCCTGGAAGTATGGGGGACAGGGGGTTGAGGGCTACACCTTC
TRBJ2-7,TRBD2,.,TRBV27,15,CASSLVGTSAYEQYF,TGTGCCAGCAGTTTAGTTGGGACTAGTGCCTACGAGCAGTACTTC
TRBJ1-1,.,.,TRBV6-5,13,CASSSWQYTEAFF,TGTGCCAGCAGTTCGTGGCAGTACACTGAAGCTTTCTTT
TRBJ1-6,.,.,TRBV6-5,15,CASSYGDRSNSPLHF,TGTGCCAGCAGTTACGGCGACAGGTCCAATTCACCCCTCCACTTT
TRBJ1-3,.,once,TRBV9,15,CASSVGQSSGNTMYF,TGTGCCAGCAGCGTTGGACAGAGCTCTGGAAACACCATGTATTTT
TRBJ2-5,TRBD1,.,TRBV7-9,14,CASSSGQGMETQYF,TGTGCCAGCAGCTCTGGACAGGGGATGGAGACCCAGTACTTC
TRBJ1-2,.,.,TRBV4-3,15,CASSQDRRPRDGYTF,TGCGCCAGCAGCCAAGATCGACGACCGAGGGATGGCTACACCTTC
TRBJ2-2,TRBD2,.,TRBV7-6,17,CASSRAGGSGNTGELFF,TGTGCCAGCAGCCGGGCTGGCGGGAGCGGAAACACCGGGGAGCTGTTTTTT
TRBJ2-5,TRBD2,.,TRBV5-1,15,CASTMEGLAGESRYF,TGCGCCAGCACCATGGAGGGGCTAGCGGGAGAATCACGATACTTC
TRBJ1-1,.,.,TRBV2,15,CASSALGGLNTEAFF,TGTGCCAGCAGTGCTCTTGGGGGCTTGAACACTGAAGCTTTCTTT
TRBJ1-2,TRBD1,.,TRBV7-3,17,CASSLGTGYGANYGYTF,TGTGCCAGCAGCTTAGGGACAGGGTACGGGGCCAACTATGGCTACACCTTC
TRBJ1-5,.,.,TRBV18,15,CASSPFDISNQPQHF,TGTGCCAGCTCACCGTTCGACATCAGCAATCAGCCCCAGCATTTT
TRBJ2-7,TRBD2,few,TRBV10-1,15,CASRPGIAGSYEQYF,TGCGCCAGCAGACCCGGGATAGCGGGATCCTACGAGCAGTACTTC
TRBJ1-2,.,.,TRBV6-1,14,CASSVKGGTYGYTF,TGTGCCAGCAGTGTGAAAGGGGGTACCTATGGCTACACCTTC
TRBJ2-7,TRBD1,once,TRBV4-2,15,CASSLSLRTGSEQYF,TGTGCCAGCAGCCTAAGTTTGAGGACAGGGAGCGAGCAGTACTTC
TRBJ1-6,.,few,TRBV6-5,15,CASSYSNQGNSPLHF,TGTGCCAGCAGTTACTCGAATCAGGGTAATTCACCCCTCCACTTT
TRBJ1-2,TRBD1,.,TRBV6-5,14,CASSPQQGWYGYTF,TGTGCCAGCAGTCCCCAACAGGGGTGGTATGGCTACACCTTC
TRBJ2-7,.,.,TRBV25-1,15,CASSGKRGKSYEQYF,TGTGCCAGCAGTGGGAAGAGGGGGAAGTCCTACGAGCAGTACTTC